This T cell receptor beta chain originates from a study of blood T cell repertoires in COVID-19. Study in general: Sites in the United States, Italy and Spain provided acute and convalescent COVID-19 samples. Nucleic acid was either cDNA or gDNA, and it came from T cells, B-cell-depleted T cells, or PBMCs.

In the original processing: Estimates of nucleated cell counts were drawn from the amplification of reference gene primers. Libraries were prepared by immunoSEQ multiplex PCR; TCRdb keeps only in-frame clonotypes and omits some of them. Clone size and V and J calls were adopted from that table, with D and trimming inferred from the DNA. In the table there are about 59,000 clones, around 91% of which are singletons. The CDR3 covers 13 residues. V was cut by 5 bases and J by 10 bases, with 17 bases left in between. This sequence originates from a human donor in a cohort sampled during active COVID-19. The gene calls are TRBV12-3 or TRBV12-4 and TRBJ1-1; possibly TRBD1 for D (5 bases). The sequencing input was peripheral blood. Written as DNA, the CDR3 is TGTGCCAGCAGTCCCGATAGCTCCCAGGGAGCTTTCTTT. This encodes CASSPDSSQGAFF.